This T cell receptor (beta chain) was recorded in a study of T cells expressing NK-cell markers. This CDR3 has 15 amino acids. Germline V CDR1 and CDR2: SGHTA, FQGNSA. For each CDR3 protein, TCRdb gives one entry from its re-call of the 5' RACE reads, without DNA. Its table records 150,000 to 170,000 distinct CDR3 sequences. Input material: blood T cells: a sorted CD56 or NKG2C T cell subset, CD4+ or CD8+ T cells, or bulk PBMC T cells (not recorded which). This rearrangement joins TRBV7-2 to TRBJ1-1; TCRdb proposes TRBD1, but this gene call is untestable without DNA. The source is a woman between 50 and 59 years old in good health. The CDR3 here is CASSLYFTPGTEAFF.